This T cell receptor beta chain was recovered during a study of human T cells and chemical hapten exposure (dated by TCRdb to the early 2020s). Regarding the study in general: For sensitization, 2% DPC in acetone was applied to a 2 cm by 2 cm area of upper inner arm skin. Blood samples were taken from patients before sensitization (week 0) and then at 2, 6 and about 24 weeks after DPC sensitization. About 27 alopecia patients gave blood for TCR sequencing at one to four time points (pre-sensitization, 2, 6 and 24 weeks). The mostly female patient cohort included alopecia areata with under or over 50% scalp involvement, alopecia totalis and alopecia universalis. Peripheral blood TCR repertoire changes were tracked in vivo in alopecia patients during primary and secondary sensitization to the hapten diphenylcyclopropenone (DPC). Throughout the roughly 24-week study period, patients were also given weekly therapeutic DPC doses on the scalp. Patch tests used Finn chambers with 0.01% DPC on the upper back, scored after 6 days by International Contact Dermatitis Research Group standards. Libraries were pooled for sequencing, and per-sample TCR yields varied mainly because of small differences in library volumes within the pool.

Overall study outcomes, separate from this receptor: Compared with pre-sensitization or healthy control sets, expanded TCRs formed significantly more large CDR3 similarity clusters, which is consistent with antigen-driven responses. No change with DPC sensitization was found in the number of TCRs above 1 in 1000 frequency, and no evidence of global repertoire structure alterations was found. Because every patient had alopecia, a presumed autoimmune disease, the patients' immune response might differ from that of healthy individuals. Repeated subsampling changed both the strength of the expansion versus patch-test correlation and the threshold at which the correlation became significant. A positive correlation was found between the number of PT1 expanded TCRs and patch test score, with significance reached at thresholds 8, 16 and 32 but not 4.

This clonotype was seen ten or more times. Its target antigen remains unknown. Per-nucleotide qualities are absent, and no much larger clonotype sits a single base away. The library was obtained by RACE. TCRdb records NextSeq 500 as the sequencer. Library preparation attached unique molecular identifiers to individual cDNA molecules for quantitative, reproducible TCR counting. Each blood RNA sample was used to sequence both TCR alpha and TCR beta chains. Concerning the study's data processing: The median number of TCRs per sample was approximately 96,000, ranging from about 20,000 to 690,600. The Decombinator software suite was used to annotate V, J and CDR3 in the TCR reads. To make PS versus PT1 abundance plots, every sample was subsampled to the same number of TCRs (28,000). TCRs were defined as expanded if absent before sensitization and observed at least eight times at the 2-week time point. TCRdb reanalyzed the raw reads on its own, using fastp at Q25 for trimming and MiXCR for clone calling, and kept in-frame beta chains. Each CDR3 protein appears once, grouped with its most common genes and DNA. The V and J calls come from TCRdb's annotation, not from the publication. The sample includes approximately 400,000 distinct CDR3 sequences, with 4.8% observed a single time. The top ten clonotypes cover about 2.2% of the sample.

Per the publication, the time point label means: patch test 1, 2 weeks after DPC sensitization. In the paper's terms, the treatment or condition label means: therapeutic diphenylcyclopropenone sensitization with weekly scalp DPC. At every patch-test visit, the blood draw took place before the patch test was put on. Eligible patients were aged 18 to 70, diagnosed with alopecia, deemed suitable for DPC therapy, and excluded if pregnant. Total RNA was extracted from unfractionated whole blood that had been collected in Tempus Blood RNA tubes. Based on the germline V gene (reference sequence), the CDR1 and CDR2 sequences are SEHNR and FQNEAQ. A distance of 19 bases separates the germline ends of V and J, which lose 5 bases and 0 bases respectively. Its CDR3 holds 18 amino acids, cysteine through phenylalanine. Only the CDR3 DNA is retained, 54 bases long and in frame from the first base.

This sequence was found in a woman aged 45-60 years with alopecia areata. Some clones in this sample may be carry-over from other donors' samples. This material consisted of whole blood, taken in connection with sensitization to the hapten diphenylcyclopropenone (DPC). The rearrangement joined TRBV7-9 to TRBJ2-2, with the identity of the D gene unclear. The CDR3 region has the sequence CASSTPPRTVANTGELFF. The nucleotide sequence is TGTGCCAGCAGCACTCCACCCCGGACGGTAGCGAACACCGGGGAGCTGTTTTTT.